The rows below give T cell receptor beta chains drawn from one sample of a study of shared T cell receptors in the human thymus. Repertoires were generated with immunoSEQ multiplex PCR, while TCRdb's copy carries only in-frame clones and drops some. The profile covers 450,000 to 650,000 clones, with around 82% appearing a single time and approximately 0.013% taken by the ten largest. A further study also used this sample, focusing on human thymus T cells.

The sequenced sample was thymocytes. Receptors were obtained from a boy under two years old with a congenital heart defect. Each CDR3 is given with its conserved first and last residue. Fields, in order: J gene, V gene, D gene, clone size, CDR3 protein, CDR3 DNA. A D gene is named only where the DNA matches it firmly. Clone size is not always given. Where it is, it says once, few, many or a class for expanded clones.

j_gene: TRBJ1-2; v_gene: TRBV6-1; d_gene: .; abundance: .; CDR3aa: CASSEVSAGYGYTF; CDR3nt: TGTGCCAGCAGTGAAGTGTCGGCAGGGTATGGCTACACCTTC
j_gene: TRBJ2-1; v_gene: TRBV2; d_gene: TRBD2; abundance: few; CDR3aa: CASSEIVQRGYNEQFF; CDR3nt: TGTGCCAGCAGTGAAATCGTCCAGCGGGGCTACAATGAGCAGTTCTTC
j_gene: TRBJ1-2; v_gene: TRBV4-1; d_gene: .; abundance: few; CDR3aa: CASSVGTGPNYGYTF; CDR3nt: TGCGCCAGCAGCGTAGGTACAGGGCCTAACTATGGCTACACCTTC
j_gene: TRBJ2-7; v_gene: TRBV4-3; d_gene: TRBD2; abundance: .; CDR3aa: CASSQDAASGRRYEQYF; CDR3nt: TGCGCCAGCAGCCAAGACGCCGCTAGCGGGAGGCGGTACGAGCAGTACTTC
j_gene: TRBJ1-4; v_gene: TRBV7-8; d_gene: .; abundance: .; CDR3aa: CASSPRGVREKLFF; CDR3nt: TGTGCCAGCAGCCCTCGGGGGGTAAGGGAAAAACTGTTTTTT
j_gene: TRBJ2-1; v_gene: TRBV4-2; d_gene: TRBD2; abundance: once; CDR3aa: CASSQRGNEQFF; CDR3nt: TGTGCCAGCAGCCAGCGGGGGAATGAGCAGTTCTTC
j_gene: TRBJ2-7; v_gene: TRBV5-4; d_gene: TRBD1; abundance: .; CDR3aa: CASSLGQGSYEQYF; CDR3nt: TGTGCCAGCAGCTTGGGACAGGGGTCCTACGAGCAGTACTTC
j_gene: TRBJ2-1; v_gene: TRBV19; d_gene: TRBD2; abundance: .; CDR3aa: CASTGGLAGGEDEQFF; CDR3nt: TGTGCCAGTACGGGGGGACTAGCGGGAGGGGAAGATGAGCAGTTCTTC
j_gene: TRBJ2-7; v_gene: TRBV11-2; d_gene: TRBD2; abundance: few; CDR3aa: CASSLSSGSVGQYF; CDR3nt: TGTGCCAGCAGCTTATCTAGCGGGAGCGTAGGGCAGTACTTC
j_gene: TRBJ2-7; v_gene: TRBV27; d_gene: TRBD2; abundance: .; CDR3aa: CASRIIGGKIYEQYF; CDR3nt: TGTGCCAGCAGGATAATCGGGGGGAAGATCTACGAGCAGTACTTC
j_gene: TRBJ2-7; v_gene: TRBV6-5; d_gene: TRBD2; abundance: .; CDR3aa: CASSYRGGDTSYEQYF; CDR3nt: TGTGCCAGCAGTTACCGGGGGGGGGACACTTCCTACGAGCAGTACTTC
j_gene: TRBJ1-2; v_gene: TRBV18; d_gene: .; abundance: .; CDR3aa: CASSPPGTVLGYTF; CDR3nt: TGTGCCAGCTCACCACCGGGCACAGTTTTGGGCTACACCTTC
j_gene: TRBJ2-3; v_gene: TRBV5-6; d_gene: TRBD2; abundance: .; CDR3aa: CASSLGRETTDTQYF; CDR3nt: TGTGCCAGCAGCTTGGGGCGGGAGACCACAGATACGCAGTATTTT
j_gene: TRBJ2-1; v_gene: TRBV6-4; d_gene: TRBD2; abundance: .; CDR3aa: CASSSRTSGMCNNEQFF; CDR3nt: TGTGCCAGCAGTTCCCGGACTAGCGGGATGTGTAACAATGAGCAGTTCTTC
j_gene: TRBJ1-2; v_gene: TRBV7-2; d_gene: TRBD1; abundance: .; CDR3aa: CASSAQKDRVGGYTF; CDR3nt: TGTGCCAGCAGCGCGCAAAAGGACAGGGTGGGTGGCTACACCTTC
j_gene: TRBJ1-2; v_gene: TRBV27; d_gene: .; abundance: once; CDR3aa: CASSAGPYGYTF; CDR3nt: TGTGCCAGCAGTGCGGGACCCTATGGCTACACCTTC
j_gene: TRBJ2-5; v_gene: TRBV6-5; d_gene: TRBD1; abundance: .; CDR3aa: CASNLQGSETQYF; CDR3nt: TGTGCCAGCAACCTACAGGGGTCAGAGACCCAGTACTTC
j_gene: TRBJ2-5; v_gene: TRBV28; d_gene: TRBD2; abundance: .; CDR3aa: CASSPGLAGLETQYF; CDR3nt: TGTGCCAGCAGTCCGGGACTAGCCGGCTTGGAGACCCAGTACTTC
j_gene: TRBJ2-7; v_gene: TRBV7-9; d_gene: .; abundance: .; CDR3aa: CASSSSPTYEQYF; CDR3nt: TGTGCCAGCAGCTCTAGCCCCACCTACGAGCAGTACTTC
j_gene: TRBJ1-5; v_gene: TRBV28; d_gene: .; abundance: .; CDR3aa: CASSHRPELSNQPQHF; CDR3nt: TGTGCCAGCAGTCACAGGCCGGAGTTGAGCAATCAGCCCCAGCATTTT
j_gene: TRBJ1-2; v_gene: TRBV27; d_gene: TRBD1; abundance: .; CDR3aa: CASSADRGYGYTF; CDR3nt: TGTGCCAGCAGTGCGGACAGGGGCTATGGCTACACCTTC
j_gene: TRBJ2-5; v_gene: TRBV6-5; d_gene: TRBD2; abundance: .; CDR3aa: CASSPGTSGRGTQYF; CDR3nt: TGTGCCAGCAGTCCCGGGACTAGCGGGAGAGGGACCCAGTACTTC
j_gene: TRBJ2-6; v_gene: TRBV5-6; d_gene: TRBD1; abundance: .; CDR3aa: CASSDGTGFGANVLTF; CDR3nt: TGTGCCAGCAGCGACGGGACAGGGTTTGGGGCCAACGTCCTGACTTTC
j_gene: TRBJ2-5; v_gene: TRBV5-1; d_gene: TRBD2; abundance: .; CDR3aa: CASSLASGETQYF; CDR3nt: TGCGCCAGCAGCTTGGCTAGCGGGGAGACCCAGTACTTC
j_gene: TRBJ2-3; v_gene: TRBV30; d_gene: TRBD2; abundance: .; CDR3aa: CAWSSRPGLAGPTDTQYF; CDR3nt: TGTGCCTGGAGCTCACGACCGGGACTAGCGGGACCCACAGATACGCAGTATTTT
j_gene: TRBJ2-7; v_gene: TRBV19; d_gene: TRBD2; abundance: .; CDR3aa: CASSIAGGQDEQYF; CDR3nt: TGTGCCAGTAGTATTGCGGGAGGTCAGGACGAGCAGTACTTC
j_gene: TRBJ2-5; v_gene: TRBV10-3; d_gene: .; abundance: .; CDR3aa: CAISEAPSRGETQYF; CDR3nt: TGTGCCATCAGTGAGGCCCCTAGCAGGGGAGAGACCCAGTACTTC
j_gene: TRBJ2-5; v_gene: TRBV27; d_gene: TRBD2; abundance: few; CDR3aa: CASSLEREGLETQYF; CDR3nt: TGTGCCAGCAGTTTAGAGCGGGAGGGCCTAGAGACCCAGTACTTC
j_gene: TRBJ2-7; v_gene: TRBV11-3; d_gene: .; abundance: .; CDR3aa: CASSLGFGQTRNEQYF; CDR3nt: TGTGCCAGCAGCTTAGGCTTTGGACAGACCAGGAACGAGCAGTACTTC
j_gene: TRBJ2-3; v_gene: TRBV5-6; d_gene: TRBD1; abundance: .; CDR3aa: CASRASTGGWDTQYF; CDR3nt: TGTGCCAGCAGAGCTTCAACAGGGGGCTGGGATACGCAGTATTTT
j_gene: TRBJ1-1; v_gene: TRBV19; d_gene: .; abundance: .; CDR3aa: CASSIGGYTEAFF; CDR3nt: TGTGCCAGTAGTATAGGAGGGTACACTGAAGCTTTCTTT
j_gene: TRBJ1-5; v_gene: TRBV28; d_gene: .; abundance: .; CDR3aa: CASSFALPESREGNQPQHF; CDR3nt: TGTGCCAGCAGTTTTGCCCTCCCAGAGTCAAGGGAGGGCAATCAGCCCCAGCATTTT
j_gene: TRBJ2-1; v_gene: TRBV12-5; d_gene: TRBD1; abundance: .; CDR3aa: CASGVPRGPGKRYNEQFF; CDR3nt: TGTGCTAGTGGGGTACCGAGGGGGCCGGGAAAACGTTACAATGAGCAGTTCTTC
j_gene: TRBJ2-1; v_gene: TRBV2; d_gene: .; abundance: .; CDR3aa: CASSARGTEPSYNEQFF; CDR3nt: TGTGCCAGCAGTGCCCGGGGGACCGAACCTTCCTACAATGAGCAGTTCTTC
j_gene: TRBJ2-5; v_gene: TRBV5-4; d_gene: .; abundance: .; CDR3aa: CASSSLPQETQYF; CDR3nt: TGTGCCAGCAGCTCCCTACCCCAAGAGACCCAGTACTTC
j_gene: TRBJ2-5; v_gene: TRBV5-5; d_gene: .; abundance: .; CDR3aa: CASSHSQGGLGETQYF; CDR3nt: TGTGCCAGCAGCCACTCCCAGGGGGGATTGGGAGAGACCCAGTACTTC
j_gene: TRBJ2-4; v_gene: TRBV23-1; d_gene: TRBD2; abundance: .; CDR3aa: CASSLAPGEVAGGGGHNIQYF; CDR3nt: TGCGCCAGCAGTCTTGCCCCGGGCGAGGTAGCGGGAGGTGGGGGCCATAACATTCAGTACTTC
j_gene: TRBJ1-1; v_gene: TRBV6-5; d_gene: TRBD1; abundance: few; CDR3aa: CASGGTGGLATEAFF; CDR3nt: TGTGCCAGCGGAGGGACAGGGGGACTGGCCACTGAAGCTTTCTTT
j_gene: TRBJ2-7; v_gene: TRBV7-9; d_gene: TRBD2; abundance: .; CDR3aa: CASSLGRESYEQYF; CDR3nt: TGTGCCAGCAGCTTGGGGCGGGAGTCCTACGAGCAGTACTTC
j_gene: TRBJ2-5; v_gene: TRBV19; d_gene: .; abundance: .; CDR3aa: CASSLKRHLSQETQYF; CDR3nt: TGTGCCAGTAGTCTGAAACGACACCTAAGCCAAGAGACCCAGTACTTC
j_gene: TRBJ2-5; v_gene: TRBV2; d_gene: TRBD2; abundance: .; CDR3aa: CASSEGLAEETQYF; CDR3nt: TGTGCCAGCAGTGAAGGACTAGCGGAAGAGACCCAGTACTTC
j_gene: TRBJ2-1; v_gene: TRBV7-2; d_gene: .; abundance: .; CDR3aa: CASSLVPGPVNEQFF; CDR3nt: TGTGCCAGCAGCTTAGTCCCGGGTCCCGTCAATGAGCAGTTCTTC
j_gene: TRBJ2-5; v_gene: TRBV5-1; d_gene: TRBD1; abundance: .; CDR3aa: CASSFPTGTETQYF; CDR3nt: TGCGCCAGCAGCTTCCCGACAGGGACAGAGACCCAGTACTTC
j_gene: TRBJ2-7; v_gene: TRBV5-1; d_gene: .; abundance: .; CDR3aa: CASTSEAGGGDYEQYF; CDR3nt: TGCGCCAGCACCTCTGAGGCCGGGGGAGGAGACTACGAGCAGTACTTC
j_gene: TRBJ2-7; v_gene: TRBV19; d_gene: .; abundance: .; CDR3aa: CASSIRLGTTQGYEQYF; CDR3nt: TGTGCCAGTAGTATCCGGTTGGGGACAACACAGGGCTACGAGCAGTACTTC
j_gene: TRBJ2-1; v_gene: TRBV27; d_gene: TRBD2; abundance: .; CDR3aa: CASSLSAPPASGGANEQFF; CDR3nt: TGTGCCAGCAGTTTATCGGCCCCCCCGGCTAGCGGGGGAGCCAATGAGCAGTTCTTC
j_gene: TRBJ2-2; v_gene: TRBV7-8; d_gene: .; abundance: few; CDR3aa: CASSLAHGGTSTGELFF; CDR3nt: TGTGCCAGCAGCTTAGCGCATGGAGGGACGTCCACCGGGGAGCTGTTTTTT
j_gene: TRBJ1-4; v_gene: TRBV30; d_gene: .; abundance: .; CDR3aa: CAWSADLLGESNEKLFF; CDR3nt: TGTGCCTGGAGCGCAGACCTCCTCGGAGAGAGTAATGAAAAACTGTTTTTT
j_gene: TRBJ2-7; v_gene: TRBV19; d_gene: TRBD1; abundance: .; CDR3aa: CASSRTRGQGAGEQYF; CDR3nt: TGTGCCAGTAGTAGGACCCGGGGACAGGGGGCGGGCGAGCAGTACTTC